Sequencing of this T cell receptor beta chain was carried out in a study of type 1 regulatory T cells. The germline V gene has CDR1 MDHEN and CDR2 SYDVKM. The V segment lost 7 bases and the J segment 2 bases; nucleotides outside the gene matches: 6. This CDR3 has 15 residues. TCRdb re-derived calls from the reads in MiXCR, one entry per CDR3 protein. This sample has 40,000 to 50,000 distinct CDR3 sequences, with over 9% found just once. This clonotype was observed at least ten times. The antigen remains unidentified. The origin of this receptor is a human donor in good health. The sequencing sample was made of cultured non-Tr1 T cells, either the whole culture or a sorted T cell fraction (not recorded which). The chain combines TRBV28 with TRBJ1-5; 9 nucleotides align to TRBD1. The CDR3 sequence: CASIPGQGGNQPQHF. The DNA of the CDR3 is TGTGCCAGCATCCCGGGACAGGGCGGCAATCAGCCCCAGCATTTT.